The clone carrying this TCR beta chain was seen a few times. What it binds is unknown. It was with a sample-barcoded 5' primer and a J-beta primer mix that a second PCR of about 7 to 12 cycles was run. The authors tagged each cDNA molecule using a template-switch adaptor with 12 random nucleotides. At least 2.5 million CDR3-containing paired-end reads were obtained per sample. TCRdb redid the calling of the 5' RACE reads with MiXCR, one entry per CDR3 protein. The table includes 720,000 or so distinct CDR3 sequences, around 41% detected once. CDR1 is GTSNPN and CDR2 is SVGIG in the germline V gene (reference sequence). This CDR3 has 16 residues. The trim removed 7 bases at V and 4 bases at J, leaving 18 bases unmatched. The data were obtained in a study of blood T cells in healthy people across ages. General study findings and limits: Not knowing donor CMV status may have confounded expanded clonotype changes.

The chain is built from TRBV30 and TRBJ2-5, with 7 bases fitting TRBD1. The receptor's source is a man of 80 years or more in good health. Sequencing was carried out using blood. The CDR3 here is CALNHRTGGRGETQYF. Here the CDR3 DNA reads TGTGCCTTAAACCATCGGACAGGCGGCAGGGGAGAGACCCAGTACTTC. The variable domain in full, with the rest retrieved from reference TRBV30 and TRBJ2-5, is SQTIHQWPATLVQPVGSPLSLECTVEGTSNPNLYWYRQAAGRGLQLLFYSVGIGQISSEVPQNLSASRPQDRQFILSSKKLLLSDSGFYLCALNHRTGGRGETQYFGPGTRLLVL.